This T cell receptor beta chain was recovered during a study of T cells after yellow fever vaccination. Broader study findings: Post-booster reappearance was seen for most primary-vaccination clones (96% CD4, 85% to 90% CD8). CD4 and CD8 compartments shared a small share of clonotypes, likely from convergent recombination. The study found a weaker secondary response that peaked faster, day 5 versus 15.

In TCRdb, the 5' RACE reads were re-called with MiXCR into one record per CDR3 protein. Among 450,000 to 650,000 distinct CDR3 sequences listed, just over 20% were seen once. Concerning this clonotype: Antigen: not known.

CDR1 is MNHEY, CDR2 SVGAGI, per germline. CDR3 length: 15 amino acids. The V gene lost 2 bases and the J gene lost 6 bases, with 16 bases spanning the gap. This specimen consisted of PBMCs, obtained around 3 weeks after the first yellow fever vaccination. The V gene is TRBV6-5, the J gene TRBJ1-2; D remains unclear. The receptor was derived from a man between 18 and 29 years old who received the YFV17D yellow fever vaccine. The CDR3: CASSYEELARDGYTF. CDR3 DNA sequence: TGTGCCAGCAGTTACGAAGAGCTGGCCCGGGATGGCTACACCTTC.